One sample yielded the 30 T cell receptor beta chains listed below, sequenced in a study of T cell responses to AZD1222 COVID-19 vaccine. Sequencing was performed with immunoSEQ multiplex PCR; in TCRdb, only in-frame clones are kept and a portion is missing. The data contain over 110,000 clones, about 91% of them singletons. This specimen consisted of peripheral blood, obtained 28 days after the second AZD1222 dose. These receptors all come from an adult who received the AZD1222 COVID-19 vaccine.

The chain links TRBV4-1 to TRBJ2-7; 12 bases match TRBD2. Germline V gives CDR1 MGHRA, CDR2 YSYEKL. CDR3 length equals 18 residues. V was clipped by 2 bases and J by 6 bases; unmatched bases: 14. The CDR3 bases are TGCGCCAGCAGCCAATTCCCCCCACCGGGACTAGCGGGCTCCGAGCAGTACTTC. Protein product: CASSQFPPPGLAGSEQYF.

The chain has TRBV6-5 and TRBJ1-1; D is uncertain. The germline V and J ends were trimmed by 3 bases and 2 bases, with 7 bases remaining between them. Germline CDR1 reads MNHEY; CDR2 reads SVGAGI. This CDR3 is 13 amino acids long. The CDR3 DNA follows: TGTGCCAGCAGTTATCGAAAAAACACTGAAGCTTTCTTT. This codes for CASSYRKNTEAFF.

This rearrangement joins TRBV24-1 to TRBJ1-2, with a possible D match to TRBD1 (6 bases). The germline V gene has CDR1 KGHDR and CDR2 SFDVKD. Trimming took 7 bases from V and 9 from J, leaving 14 bases between them. The CDR3 extends over 12 amino acids. The CDR3 nucleotides read TGTGCCACCAGAGATAACAGGGAGAGCTACACCTTC. Its protein product is CATRDNRESYTF.

This chain links TRBV6-1 with TRBJ1-4, with D maybe TRBD1 (5 bases). The germline CDR1 and CDR2 sequences are MNHNS and SASEGT. CDR3 size: 15 residues. The V end was cut by 0 bases, the J end by 6 bases, with 11 bases between. CDR3 in amino acids: CASSEAPGEHEKLFF. CDR3 coding DNA: TGTGCCAGCAGTGAAGCCCCGGGGGAGCATGAAAAACTGTTTTTT.

This sequence joins TRBV7-3 and TRBJ2-5; 12 bases are shared with TRBD2. Trimming removed 4 bases from V and 5 bases from J; junction bases left unmatched: 8. This CDR3 has 16 amino acids. Germline CDR1 SGHTA, CDR2 FQGTGA. The CDR3 region has the DNA TGTGCCAGCAGCTCCCAGACTAGCGGGGGCGGGGAGACCCAGTACTTC. This encodes CASSSQTSGGGETQYF.

The gene calls are TRBV11-3 and TRBJ2-6, with unresolved D. Germline V gene data show CDR1 as SGHNT and CDR2 as YENEEA. The CDR3 runs 18 residues. V was clipped by 0 bases and J by 2 bases, with 14 bases between them. CDR3 protein: CASSLEGIGTTGANVLTF. For the CDR3, the DNA is TGTGCCAGCAGCTTAGAGGGGATAGGTACCACTGGGGCCAACGTCCTGACTTTC.

The J gene is TRBJ1-1, the V gene TRBV19, with D uncertain. CDR3 size: 13 residues. V lost 0 bases to trimming and J lost 6 bases, with 8 bases between them. Per germline, CDR1 LNHDA and CDR2 SQIVND (reference sequence). CDR3 in DNA: TGTGCCAGTAGTATAGAGCTTGGGGCTGAAGCTTTCTTT. It codes for CASSIELGAEAFF.

This clone has only a few counts. The chain uses TRBV11-2 and TRBJ1-3; TRBD1 might be the D (5 bases). The germline V gene has CDR1 SGHAT and CDR2 FQNNGV. The CDR3 length is 15 residues. V lost 5 bases and J 1 base, leaving 12 bases between the germline ends. The CDR3 DNA reads TGTGCCAGCAGCCCTCACAGGTTGTCTGGAAACACCATATATTTT. Encoded protein: CASSPHRLSGNTIYF. Together with reference TRBV11-2 and TRBJ1-3, the CDR3 gives the full variable domain: EAGVAQSPRYKIIEKRQSVAFWCNPISGHATLYWYQQILGQGPKLLIQFQNNGVVDDSQLPKDRFSAERLKGVDSTLKIQPAKLEDSAVYLCASSPHRLSGNTIYFGEGSWLTVV.

The chain joins TRBV27 to TRBJ1-1; unclear D gene. In germline, CDR1 is MNHEY, CDR2 SMNVEV (reference sequence). The CDR3 sequence is 13 residues long. V gave up 6 bases and J gave up 8 bases, with 16 bases separating them. The CDR3 region has the DNA TGTGCCAGCAGCCTAGGGTCCTACTACGAAGCTTTCTTT. Protein sequence: CASSLGSYYEAFF.

The genes are TRBV27 and TRBJ2-5; D is undetermined. V was cut by 6 bases and J by 4 bases, with 9 bases left in between. The length of the CDR3 is 12 residues. The V gene's germline CDR1 is MNHEY and CDR2 SMNVEV (reference sequence). The CDR3 DNA reads TGTGCCAGCAGAGGAGCCTCAGAGACCCAGTACTTC. Translated, it gives CASRGASETQYF.

V is TRBV21-1 and J is TRBJ2-2; TRBD1 was called by the table and not checked on the DNA. TRBV21-1 constitutes a pseudogene. This CDR3 region has 16 residues. CDR3: CASSARDRTLPGELFF. DNA of the CDR3: TGTGCCAGCAGCGCTCGGGACAGGACGCTTCCCGGGGAGCTGTTTTTT.

The genes are TRBV7-9 and TRBJ2-3; a weak D match, TRBD1 (6 bases). Germline V gene lookup returns CDR1 SEHNR and CDR2 FQNEAQ (reference sequence). This CDR3 is 13 amino acids long. Trimming took off 4 bases at V and 11 bases at J, with 16 bases between the two ends. CDR3 loop: CASSSGRLRGQYF. The CDR3 region has the DNA TGTGCCAGCAGCTCTGGTAGGCTCAGGGGGCAGTATTTT.

V gene TRBV5-1 combines with J gene TRBJ2-5; D may be TRBD1 or TRBD2 (5 bases each). This CDR3 spans 12 amino acids. V was cut by 4 bases and J by 5 bases, with 9 bases left in between. Germline lookup yields CDR1 SGHRS and CDR2 YFSETQ. CDR3 region: CASSLEGETQYF. Written as DNA, the CDR3 is TGCGCCAGCAGCCTAGAGGGGGAGACCCAGTACTTC.

This chain links TRBV11-2 with TRBJ2-7, with D tentatively TRBD2 (5 bases). The CDR3 covers 15 residues. CDR1 is SGHAT and CDR2 is FQNNGV in the germline V gene. Trimming left V 5 bases short and J 1 base short, with 15 bases between. CDR3 nucleotides: TGTGCCAGCAGCGCCCTCAAGGGAGAATCCTACGAGCAGTACTTC. This gives the protein CASSALKGESYEQYF.

In this sample, this clone turned up a few times. J is TRBJ1-1 and V is TRBV11-3; TRBD1 matches 8 bases. This CDR3 is built from 15 residues. The trim removed 5 bases at V and 0 bases at J, leaving 5 bases unmatched. Germline assignment: CDR1 SGHNT and CDR2 YENEEA. As DNA, the CDR3 is TGTGCCAGCAGCACCGGACAGGGAATGAACACTGAAGCTTTCTTT. This gives the protein CASSTGQGMNTEAFF.

This clone was picked up a small number of times. V usage is TRBV6-4 and J usage is TRBJ2-1, with TRBD2 matching over 10 bases. The germline V gene encodes CDR1 MRHNA and CDR2 SNTAGT. V dropped 6 bases and J dropped 6; count of bases not matched to a gene: 5. This CDR3 is built from 14 residues. CDR3 amino acids: CASSASGSANEQFF. CDR3 nucleotides: TGTGCCAGCAGCGCTAGCGGGAGCGCCAATGAGCAGTTCTTC.

This clone was seen a handful of times. Other nucleotide sequences in the sample specify the same CDR3. The chain joins TRBV6-5 to TRBJ1-6, with a tentative D call TRBD1 (5 bases). Trimming left V 2 bases short and J 10 bases short, with 12 bases between. Germline V gives CDR1 MNHEY, CDR2 SVGAGI. The CDR3 contains 14 residues. The CDR3 DNA sequence: TGTGCCAGCAGTTACCGGGGCCGAGACTCACCCCTCCACTTT. Protein: CASSYRGRDSPLHF.

The V gene is TRBV19, the J gene TRBJ2-2; tentative D call: TRBD2 (5 bases). Germline V gives CDR1 LNHDA, CDR2 SQIVND (reference sequence). The CDR3 sequence is 14 residues long. V gave up 8 bases and J gave up 1 base, with 11 bases separating them. DNA of the CDR3: TGTGCCAGTGGAATAGAGGGGAACACCGGGGAGCTGTTTTTT. This translates into CASGIEGNTGELFF.

This chain links TRBV7-2 with TRBJ1-1; 8 nucleotides agree with TRBD1. Trimming cost V 3 bases and J 5 bases; bases outside gene matches: 5. Per the germline V gene, CDR1 is SGHTA and CDR2 is FQGNSA. The CDR3 covers 14 residues. This CDR3 reads CASSLDRAETEAFF. CDR3 DNA: TGTGCCAGCAGCTTGGACAGGGCGGAAACTGAAGCTTTCTTT.

V usage is TRBV30 and J usage is TRBJ1-6; the D gene is possibly TRBD1 (5 bases). Deletions cut 1 base from V and 7 bases from J, with 8 bases between. Germline CDR1 is GTSNPN and CDR2 is SVGIG (reference sequence). The CDR3 is made up of 13 amino acids. CDR3 region: CAWSAGLNSPLHF. In nucleotides, the CDR3 is TGTGCCTGGAGTGCGGGGCTCAATTCACCCCTCCACTTT.

The V and J genes are TRBV10-3 and TRBJ1-5; D gene uncertain. V was clipped by 2 bases and J by 7 bases, with 6 bases between them. The CDR3 contains 12 residues. CDR1 is ENHRY and CDR2 is SYGVKD in the germline V gene. The CDR3 nucleotides read TGTGCCATCAGTGAGGTGGTACAGCCCCAGCATTTT. This sequence encodes CAISEVVQPQHF.

The chain carries TRBV5-1 and TRBJ2-7; 9 bases fit TRBD1. There are 18 residues in the CDR3. Per germline, CDR1 SGHRS and CDR2 YFSETQ. V was pared by 3 bases and J by 7 bases, with 20 bases of the junction left unmatched. The chain's CDR3 is CASSYGWSGQGPQEEQYF. In DNA, the CDR3 is TGCGCCAGCAGCTACGGGTGGAGTGGACAGGGGCCCCAGGAGGAGCAGTACTTC. Supplemented by reference TRBV5-1 and TRBJ2-7, the full variable domain reads KAGVTQTPRYLIKTRGQQVTLSCSPISGHRSVSWYQQTPGQGLQFLFEYFSETQRNKGNFPGRFSGRQFSNSRSEMNVSTLELGDSALYLCASSYGWSGQGPQEEQYFGPGTRLTVT.

This clone was seen a few times. The chain links TRBV20-1 to TRBJ1-1; D gene ambiguous. V was trimmed by 3 bases and J by 0 bases, leaving 8 bases between them. CDR1 and CDR2 from the germline V gene are DFQATT and SNEGSKA (reference sequence). CDR3 length equals 13 residues. CDR3 sequence (DNA): TGCAGTGCTAGTGGGCAGATGAACACTGAAGCTTTCTTT. Translation gives CSASGQMNTEAFF.

The chain links TRBV29-1 to TRBJ1-1; the D is unclear. This CDR3 spans 14 amino acids. Germline values: CDR1 SQVTM, CDR2 ANQGSEA. The V gene lost 4 bases and the J gene lost 6 bases, with 18 bases spanning the gap. CDR3 nucleotides: TGCAGCGTTGTCTGGGGTCAACAAGAGGCTGAAGCTTTCTTT. This translates into CSVVWGQQEAEAFF.

This chain connects TRBV3-1 (or the pseudogene TRBV3-2) to TRBJ1-1; D ambiguous. The CDR3 extends over 13 amino acids. Between the trimmed V and J ends, which lost 0 bases and 5 bases, there was a span of 7 bases. CDR1 LGHDT and CDR2 YNNKEL come from the germline V gene (reference sequence). The CDR3, as DNA: TGTGCCAGCAGCCAAGAGTTAGCAACTGAAGCTTTCTTT. This encodes CASSQELATEAFF.

V and J are TRBV2 and TRBJ1-1; 10 nucleotides match TRBD1. This CDR3 is 14 amino acids long. Germline V gives CDR1 SNHLY, CDR2 FYNNEI. The junction had 8 bases not matched to a gene; V was cut back by 6 bases and J by 7 bases. The CDR3 coding sequence is TGTGCCAGCAGGGCCCGGACAGGGGGTCTTGAAGCTTTCTTT. Translated: CASRARTGGLEAFF.

The chain has TRBV4-1 and TRBJ2-1; 13 bases map to TRBD2. The CDR3 consists of 16 residues. Germline assignment: CDR1 MGHRA and CDR2 YSYEKL. Trimming took 1 base from V and 10 from J; bases not matched to a gene: 7. The CDR3 loop reads CASSQVGTSGIVEQFF. As DNA, the CDR3 is TGCGCCAGCAGCCAAGTAGGGACTAGCGGGATAGTAGAGCAGTTCTTC.

V gene TRBV27 combines with J gene TRBJ2-1, with 9 positions matching TRBD2. Germline values: CDR1 MNHEY, CDR2 SMNVEV (reference sequence). V lost 5 bases and J lost 9; bases outside the gene matches: 17. The length of the CDR3 is 17 residues. CDR3 bases: TGTGCCAGCAGTCCCCTCCCGATAGCGGGAGTCAGCCGTGAGCAGTTCTTC. Protein product: CASSPLPIAGVSREQFF.

The chain links TRBV24-1 to TRBJ1-2; D may be TRBD1 (5 bases). CDR1 KGHDR and CDR2 SFDVKD come from the germline V gene. V was cut by 10 bases and J by 6 bases, with 14 bases left in between. The CDR3 runs 12 residues. The DNA of the CDR3 is TGTGCCACGTTCCAGGGCTCGAATGGCTACACCTTC. Its protein is CATFQGSNGYTF.

CDR3 nucleotide sequence: TGTGCCAGCAGGCCAAGCGGGGGGAGCACAGATACGCAGTATTTT. Translated: CASRPSGGSTDTQYF. The chain employs TRBV6-5 and TRBJ2-3, with 9 nucleotides matching TRBD2. The CDR3 is 15 amino acids. J lost 0 bases, V lost 6 bases, and 4 bases had no gene match. Per germline, CDR1 MNHEY and CDR2 SVGAGI.